Sequencing of this T cell receptor (beta chain) was carried out in a study of blood T cell repertoires in COVID-19. Turning to the study itself: PBMCs, B-cell-depleted T cells, or T cells were the source of the cDNA or gDNA that made up the material.

Germline values: CDR1 MGHDK, CDR2 SYGVNS. CDR3 length equals 13 residues. V was clipped by 4 bases and J by 2 bases, with 9 bases between them. Assay: immunoSEQ multiplex PCR; the TCRdb copy retains only in-frame clones and omits some. Of 150,000 to 200,000 clones listed, about 80% were seen once; the top ten hold about an eighth. This rearrangement joins TRBV25-1 to TRBJ2-7; D uncertain. The TCR originated in a man aged 60-69 years who had been exposed to COVID-19. The sample comprised PBMCs or T cells enriched from blood (not recorded which). As DNA, the CDR3 is TGTGCCAGCAGTGGAACAGATACCTACGAGCAGTACTTC. It codes for CASSGTDTYEQYF.